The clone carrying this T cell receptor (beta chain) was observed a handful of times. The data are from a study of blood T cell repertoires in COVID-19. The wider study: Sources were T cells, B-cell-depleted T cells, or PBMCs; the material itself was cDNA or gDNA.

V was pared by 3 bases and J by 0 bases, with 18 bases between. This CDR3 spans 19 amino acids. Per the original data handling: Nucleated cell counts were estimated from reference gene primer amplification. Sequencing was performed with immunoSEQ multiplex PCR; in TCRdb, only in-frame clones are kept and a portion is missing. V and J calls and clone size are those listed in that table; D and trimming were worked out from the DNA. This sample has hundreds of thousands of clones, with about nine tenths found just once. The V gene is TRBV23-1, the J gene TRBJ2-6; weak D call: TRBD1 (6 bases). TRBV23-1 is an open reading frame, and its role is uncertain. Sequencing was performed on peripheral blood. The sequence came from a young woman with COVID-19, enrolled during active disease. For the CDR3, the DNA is TGCGCCAGCAGTCAGAGGGGGAAAAAGGAGAGCTCTGGGGCCAACGTCCTGACTTTC. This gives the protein CASSQRGKKESSGANVLTF.